This passage covers 22 T cell receptor beta chains from one sample sequenced in a study of immune characterization of retroperitoneal liposarcoma. TCRdb reprocessed the PCR reads via MiXCR and lists one record per CDR3 protein. The sample has around 10,000 distinct CDR3 sequences; 50% are singletons. The source material was tumor tissue. The receptors derive from a female donor with retroperitoneal liposarcoma.

Comments on this clonotype: Since a much larger clone is just one base distant, this may be a read error. The V call is TRBV6-2 or TRBV6-3, the J call TRBJ2-5; D ambiguous. V shed 3 bases and J shed 11 bases, with 10 bases lying between them. The CDR3 is 11 amino acids. Germline V lookup: CDR1 MNHEY, CDR2 SVGEGT. DNA of the CDR3: TGTGCCAGCAGTTATGCGGATGAGCAGTACTTC. Amino acids: CASSYADEQYF.

In this sample, this clonotype turned up a few times. The chain is built from TRBV6-1 and TRBJ2-1, with 10 bases matching TRBD1. CDR3 length equals 16 residues. The V and J ends lost 3 bases and 13 bases, in that order; junction bases with no gene match: 15. The germline V gene encodes CDR1 MNHNS and CDR2 SASEGT. CDR3: CASSEGQGRLEETQFF. The DNA for the CDR3 is TGTGCCAGCAGTGAGGGACAGGGGAGGTTGGAAGAGACCCAGTTCTTC.

The chain links TRBV7-2 to TRBJ2-1, with 10 bases identical to TRBD2. The length of the CDR3 is 16 residues. In germline, CDR1 is SGHTA, CDR2 FQGNSA. The ends lost 2 bases at V and 13 bases at J; junction bases unmatched: 14. In DNA form, the CDR3 reads TGTGCCAGCAGCTTACGAACTAGCGGGATGGGTGAGACCCAGTTCTTC. Its translation: CASSLRTSGMGETQFF.

This clonotype is categorized as medium-sized (0.01 to 0.1%). The chain is built from TRBV7-2 and TRBJ2-7; tentative D call: TRBD1 (5 bases). The CDR3 has 13 amino acids. Germline assignment: CDR1 SGHTA and CDR2 FQGNSA. Trimming shortened V by 2 bases and J by 4 bases, and 9 bases separated the two germline ends. CDR3 amino acids: CASSLSRVYEQYF. The CDR3 bases are TGTGCCAGCAGCTTATCCAGGGTATACGAGCAGTACTTC.

This clonotype was counted only a few times. CDR3 in amino acids: CASSRPGRGRMVETQYF. CDR3 in DNA: TGTGCCAGCAGCCGTCCGGGGCGCGGGAGGATGGTGGAGACCCAGTACTTC. The chain couples TRBV7-8 to TRBJ2-4; TRBD2 aligns across 8 bases. Judging by the DNA end, TRBJ2-5 fits better; the J call may be wrong. This CDR3 region has 17 residues. The germline gives CDR1 SGHVS, CDR2 FQNEAQ.

The CDR3 DNA is TGTGCCAGCATTCTAGGTCCTGCATCCTACAATGAGCAGTTCTTC. This codes for CASILGPASYNEQFF. This sequence joins TRBV6-5 and TRBJ2-1; D gene uncertain. Germline CDR1 and CDR2: MNHEY and SVGAGI. The germline V and J ends were trimmed by 7 bases and 1 base, with 14 bases remaining between them. CDR3 length: 15 amino acids.

The chain links TRBV7-2 to TRBJ2-1; 10 nucleotides match TRBD1. Germline CDR1 and CDR2: SGHTA and FQGNSA. The CDR3 covers 14 residues. V was clipped by 5 bases and J by 10 bases; unmatched bases: 8. The CDR3 coding sequence is TGTGCCAGCAGCCCCGACAGGGGGCGCCACGAGCAGTTCTTC. Translating gives CASSPDRGRHEQFF.

The V call is TRBV6-6, the J call TRBJ2-3; D is unclear. The V and J ends lost 0 bases and 6 bases respectively, with 13 bases between them. Germline V lookup: CDR1 MNHNY, CDR2 SVGAGI (reference sequence). This CDR3 has 15 residues. CDR3: CASSYSRSPEDTQYF. The CDR3 region has the DNA TGTGCCAGCAGTTACTCGAGGTCGCCCGAGGATACGCAGTATTTT.

V and J are TRBV6-6 and TRBJ2-5; 10 bases fit TRBD1. The V gene's germline CDR1 is MNHNY and CDR2 SVGAGI (reference sequence). This CDR3 region has 15 residues. Germline trimming cut 6 bases from V and 5 bases from J; bases unmatched to any gene: 9. CDR3 nucleotide sequence: TGTGCCAGCAGCCGGGACAGGGGAAGGAGGGAGACCCAGTACTTC. Translated, it gives CASSRDRGRRETQYF.

The chain uses TRBV4-1 and TRBJ2-4; 8 bases are a match to TRBD2. CDR1 and CDR2 from the germline V gene are MGHRA and YSYEKL. After removal of 1 base from V and 7 bases from J, the junction contained 0 bases not matched to a gene. This CDR3 has 13 amino acids. This CDR3 reads CASSQGTSNIQYF. The CDR3 DNA sequence: TGCGCCAGCAGCCAAGGGACTAGCAACATTCAGTACTTC.

About this clonotype: The germline gene is not matched at one end of the junction; a read error may be the cause. The CDR3 loop reads CASSYSRSANERFF. Written as DNA, the CDR3 is TGTGCCAGCAGTTACTCTAGGAGCGCCAATGAGCGGTTCTTC. This chain joins TRBV6-6 and TRBJ2-1; D is uncertain. Germline V gene lookup returns CDR1 MNHNY and CDR2 SVGAGI (reference sequence). The CDR3 length is 14 residues.

A remark on this clonotype: An end of the junction differs from the germline gene, which may be a read error. The gene calls are TRBV7-3 and TRBJ2-3, with 10 bases identical to TRBD2. The CDR3 spans 14 residues. Germline V gene lookup returns CDR1 SGHTA and CDR2 FQGTGA. CDR3 loop: CANSSGTSVDTQYF. For the CDR3, the DNA is TGTGCCAACAGCTCAGGGACTAGCGTGGATACGCAGTATTTT.

J is TRBJ2-1 and V is TRBV27, with 10 bases lining up with TRBD1. The V gene's germline CDR1 is MNHEY and CDR2 SMNVEV (reference sequence). Trimming cost V 4 bases and J 4 bases; bases outside gene matches: 7. The CDR3 runs to 16 residues. DNA of the CDR3: TGTGCCAGCAGTTCATACCGGGACAGGGGATACAATGAGCAGTTCTTC. Amino acid sequence: CASSSYRDRGYNEQFF.

This rearrangement joins TRBV6-1 to TRBJ1-2; D remains unclear. The CDR3 loop spans 13 amino acids. CDR1 is MNHNS, CDR2 SASEGT, per germline. The V gene lost 7 bases and the J gene lost 4 bases, with 13 bases spanning the gap. CDR3 sequence: CASIIAGGYGYTF. The CDR3 nucleotides are TGTGCCAGCATTATAGCAGGAGGCTATGGCTACACCTTC.

The gene calls are TRBV11-1 and TRBJ2-3, with a tentative D call TRBD1 (5 bases). The CDR3 covers 16 residues. Per germline, CDR1 SGHAT and CDR2 FQDESV (reference sequence). V dropped 5 bases and J dropped 2 bases, with 17 bases sitting between them. CDR3 residues: CASSPGVGVVTDTQYF. CDR3 sequence (DNA): TGTGCCAGCAGCCCGGGTGTAGGGGTGGTCACAGATACGCAGTATTTT.

The chain couples TRBV6-1 to TRBJ2-3, with D unclear. V lost 6 bases, J lost 2 bases, and 3 bases lay in between. The CDR3 contains 11 residues. The germline V gene encodes CDR1 MNHNS and CDR2 SASEGT. CDR3 sequence reads: CASRSTDTQYF. As DNA, the CDR3 is TGTGCCAGCAGGTCCACAGATACGCAGTATTTT.

The rearrangement uses TRBV6-1 and TRBJ2-1; the D gene is possibly TRBD2 (6 bases). Germline V gene sequence: CDR1 MNHNS, CDR2 SASEGT. V was clipped by 0 bases and J by 0 bases, with 12 bases between them. There are 17 residues in the CDR3. Written as DNA, the CDR3 is TGTGCCAGCAGTGAAGCGAACCCCGGGAGCTCCTACAATGAGCAGTTCTTC. It translates to CASSEANPGSSYNEQFF.

The chain recombines TRBV6-1 with TRBJ2-3, with a weak D call TRBD2 (7 bases). Per the germline V gene, CDR1 is MNHNS and CDR2 is SASEGT. Trimming took 6 bases from V and 5 from J, leaving 12 bases between them. The length of the CDR3 is 13 residues. In DNA, the CDR3 is TGTGCCAGCAGGGGGGGGGGGCTAGATACGCAGTATTTT. It codes for CASRGGGLDTQYF.

By proportion, this clonotype is medium-sized. The chain is built from TRBV6-1 and TRBJ2-1; 9 bases agree with TRBD2. The junction had 6 bases not matched to a gene; V was cut back by 5 bases and J by 7 bases. Germline V gene data show CDR1 as MNHNS and CDR2 as SASEGT. The length of the CDR3 is 14 residues. The CDR3 nucleotides read TGTGCCAGCAGTACTAGCGGGCTAGGGAATGAGCAGTTCTTC. The encoded protein is CASSTSGLGNEQFF.

This clonotype is labeled as medium-sized. The gene calls are TRBV6-1 and TRBJ2-1, with 8 bases identical to TRBD1. Losses at the gene ends were 6 bases for V and 13 bases for J; bases not matched to a gene: 14. The CDR3 sequence is 14 residues long. CDR1 is MNHNS and CDR2 is SASEGT in the germline V gene. The CDR3 DNA follows: TGTGCCAGCAGAAGGACAGGGATTGTGGAGACCCAGTTCTTC. Its translation is CASRRTGIVETQFF.

This clonotype was picked up one time. V and J are TRBV4-1 and TRBJ1-1; D is perhaps TRBD1 (5 bases). V was pared by 6 bases and J by 1 base, with 12 bases between. The CDR3 loop spans 14 amino acids. Germline values: CDR1 MGHRA, CDR2 YSYEKL. This chain's CDR3 is CASRGPLQNTEAFF. DNA for the CDR3: TGCGCCAGCAGGGGGCCACTTCAGAACACTGAAGCTTTCTTT.

The rearrangement links TRBV10-2 to TRBJ2-3; either TRBD1 or TRBD2 may fit D (5 bases each). This CDR3 is built from 15 residues. Germline CDR1 is WSHSY and CDR2 is SAAADI. V lost 5 bases, J lost 2 bases, and 14 bases lay in between. The CDR3 sequence is CASSTTGRYTDTQYF. For the CDR3, the DNA is TGCGCCAGCAGTACGACGGGACGGTACACAGATACGCAGTATTTT.